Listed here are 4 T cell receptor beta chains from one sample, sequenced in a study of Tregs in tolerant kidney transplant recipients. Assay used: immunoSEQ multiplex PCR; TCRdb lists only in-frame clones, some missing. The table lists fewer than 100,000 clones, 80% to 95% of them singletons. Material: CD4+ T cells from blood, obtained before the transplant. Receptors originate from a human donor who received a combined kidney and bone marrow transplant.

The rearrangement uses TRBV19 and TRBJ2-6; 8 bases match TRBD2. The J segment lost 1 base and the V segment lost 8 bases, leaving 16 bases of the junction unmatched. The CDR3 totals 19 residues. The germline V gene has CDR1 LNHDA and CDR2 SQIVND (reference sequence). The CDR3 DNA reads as TGTGCCAGTTCCGGGGGGGGAATTTGGGGCAATTCTGGGGCCAACGTCCTGACTTTC. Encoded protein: CASSGGGIWGNSGANVLTF.

The CDR3 sequence: CASRADTYSGANVLTF. The CDR3 region has the DNA TGTGCCAGCAGGGCTGACACCTACTCTGGGGCCAACGTCCTGACTTTC. The chain carries TRBV2 and TRBJ2-6; D not resolved. CDR1 is SNHLY, CDR2 FYNNEI, per germline. V lost 6 bases and J 0 bases, leaving 12 bases between the germline ends. This CDR3 has 16 residues.

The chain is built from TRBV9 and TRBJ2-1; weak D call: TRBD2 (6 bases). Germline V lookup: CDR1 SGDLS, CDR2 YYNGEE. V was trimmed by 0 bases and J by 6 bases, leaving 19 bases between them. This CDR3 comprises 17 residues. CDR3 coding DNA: TGTGCCAGCAGCGTAGGACCCGGAGGGAGGTCTATCAATGAGCAGTTCTTC. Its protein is CASSVGPGGRSINEQFF.

CDR3 DNA sequence: TGTGCCAGCAGTTACTCGATTTTGACAGGGCGATACGAGCAGTACTTC. Its translation is CASSYSILTGRYEQYF. This chain joins TRBV6-5 and TRBJ2-7; 7 bases align to TRBD1. The CDR3 is made up of 16 amino acids. V lost 0 bases, J lost 4 bases, and 9 bases stayed unmatched. The germline V gene encodes CDR1 MNHEY and CDR2 SVGAGI.